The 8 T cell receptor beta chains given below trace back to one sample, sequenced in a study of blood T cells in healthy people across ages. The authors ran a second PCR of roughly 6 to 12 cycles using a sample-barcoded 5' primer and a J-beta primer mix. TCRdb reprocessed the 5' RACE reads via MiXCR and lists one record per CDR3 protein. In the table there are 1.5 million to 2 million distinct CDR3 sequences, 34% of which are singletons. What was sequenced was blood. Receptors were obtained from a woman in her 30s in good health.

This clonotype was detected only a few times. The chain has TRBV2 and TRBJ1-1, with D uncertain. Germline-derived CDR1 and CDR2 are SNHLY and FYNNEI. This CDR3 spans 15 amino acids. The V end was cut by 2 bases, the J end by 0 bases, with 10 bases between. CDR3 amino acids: CASSEFGRMNTEAFF. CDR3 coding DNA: TGTGCCAGCAGTGAATTCGGACGCATGAACACTGAAGCTTTCTTT. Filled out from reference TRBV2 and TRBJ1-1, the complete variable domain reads EPEVTQTPSHQVTQMGQEVILRCVPISNHLYFYWYRQILGQKVEFLVSFYNNEISEKSEIFDDQFSVERPDGSNFTLKIRSTKLEDSAMYFCASSEFGRMNTEAFFGQGTRLTVV.

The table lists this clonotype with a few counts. The CDR3: CSARPYPGELFF. CDR3 nucleotides: TGCAGTGCTAGACCTTACCCTGGGGAGCTGTTTTTT. J is TRBJ2-2 and V is TRBV20-1; no reliable D call. Trimming removed 2 bases at V and 8 bases at J, with 9 bases between. The germline V gene has CDR1 DFQATT and CDR2 SNEGSKA (reference sequence). This CDR3 is 12 amino acids long.

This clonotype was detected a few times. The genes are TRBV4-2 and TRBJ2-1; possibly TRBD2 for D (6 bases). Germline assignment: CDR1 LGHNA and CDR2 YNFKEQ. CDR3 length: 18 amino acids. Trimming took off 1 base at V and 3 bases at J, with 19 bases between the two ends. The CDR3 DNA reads TGTGCCAGCAGCCAAGTGGGGGGTGCCGGGACGAGCTACAATGAGCAGTTCTTC. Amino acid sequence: CASSQVGGAGTSYNEQFF.

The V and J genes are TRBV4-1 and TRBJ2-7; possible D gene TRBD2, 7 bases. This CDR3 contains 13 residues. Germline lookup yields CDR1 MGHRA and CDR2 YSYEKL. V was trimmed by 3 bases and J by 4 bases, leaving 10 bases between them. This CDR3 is CASSQGGLYEQYF. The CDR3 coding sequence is TGCGCCAGCAGCCAGGGGGGGCTTTACGAGCAGTACTTC.

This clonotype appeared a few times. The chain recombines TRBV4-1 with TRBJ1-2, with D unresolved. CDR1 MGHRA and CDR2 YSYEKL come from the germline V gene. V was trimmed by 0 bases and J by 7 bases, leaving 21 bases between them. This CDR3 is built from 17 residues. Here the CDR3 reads CASSQDRGIQGLGGYTF. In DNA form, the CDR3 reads TGCGCCAGCAGCCAAGATCGTGGGATACAAGGGTTGGGTGGCTACACCTTC.

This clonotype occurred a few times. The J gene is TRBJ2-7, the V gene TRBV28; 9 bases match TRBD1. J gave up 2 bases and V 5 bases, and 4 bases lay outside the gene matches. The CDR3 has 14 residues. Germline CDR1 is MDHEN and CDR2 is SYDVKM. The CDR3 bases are TGTGCCAGCAGTCAACAGGGGGCGGCCTACGAGCAGTACTTC. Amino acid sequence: CASSQQGAAYEQYF.

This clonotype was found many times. This CDR3 reads CASSQGQGDYEQYF. As DNA, the CDR3 is TGTGCCAGCAGCCAAGGTCAGGGAGATTACGAGCAGTACTTC. The J gene is TRBJ2-7, the V gene TRBV3-1; D possibly matches TRBD1 or TRBD2 (5 bases each). V lost 1 base and J lost 4, with 11 bases in between. The CDR3 contains 14 residues. Per the germline V gene, CDR1 is LGHDT and CDR2 is YNNKEL (reference sequence).

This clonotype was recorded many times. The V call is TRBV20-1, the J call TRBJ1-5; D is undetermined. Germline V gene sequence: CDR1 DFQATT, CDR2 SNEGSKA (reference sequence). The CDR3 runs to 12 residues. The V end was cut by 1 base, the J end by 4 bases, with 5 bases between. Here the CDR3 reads CSARATNQPQHF. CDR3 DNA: TGCAGTGCTAGAGCTACGAATCAGCCCCAGCATTTT.